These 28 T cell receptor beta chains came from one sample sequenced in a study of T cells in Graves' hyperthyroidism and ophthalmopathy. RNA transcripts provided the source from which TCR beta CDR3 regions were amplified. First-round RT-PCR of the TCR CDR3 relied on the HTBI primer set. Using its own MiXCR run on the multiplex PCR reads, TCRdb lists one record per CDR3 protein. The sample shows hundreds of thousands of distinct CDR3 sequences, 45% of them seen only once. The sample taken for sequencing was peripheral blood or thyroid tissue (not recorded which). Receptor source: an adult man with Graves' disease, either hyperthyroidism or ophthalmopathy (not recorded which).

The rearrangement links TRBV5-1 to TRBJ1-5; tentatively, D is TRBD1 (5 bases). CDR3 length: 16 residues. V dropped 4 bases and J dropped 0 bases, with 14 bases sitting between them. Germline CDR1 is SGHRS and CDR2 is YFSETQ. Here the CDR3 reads CASSPEGIYSNQPQHF. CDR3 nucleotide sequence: TGCGCCAGCAGCCCGGAGGGGATTTATAGCAATCAGCCCCAGCATTTT.

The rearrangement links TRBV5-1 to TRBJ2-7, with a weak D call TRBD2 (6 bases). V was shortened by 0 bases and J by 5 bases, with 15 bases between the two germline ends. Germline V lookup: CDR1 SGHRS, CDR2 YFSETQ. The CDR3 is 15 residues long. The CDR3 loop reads CASSLAVQEGHEQYF. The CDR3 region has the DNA TGCGCCAGCAGCTTGGCGGTTCAGGAGGGCCACGAGCAGTACTTC.

This chain's CDR3 is CASARGATNEKLFF. Written as DNA, the CDR3 is TGTGCCAGTGCCAGGGGGGCCACTAATGAAAAACTGTTTTTT. The rearrangement joins TRBV2 to TRBJ1-4; 7 bases match TRBD1. This CDR3 comprises 14 residues. V was pared by 9 bases and J by 2 bases, with 6 bases of the junction left unmatched. Germline values: CDR1 SNHLY, CDR2 FYNNEI. Full variable domain (outside the CDR3, taken from reference TRBV2 and TRBJ1-4): EPEVTQTPSHQVTQMGQEVILRCVPISNHLYFYWYRQILGQKVEFLVSFYNNEISEKSEIFDDQFSVERPDGSNFTLKIRSTKLEDSAMYFCASARGATNEKLFFGSGTQLSVL.

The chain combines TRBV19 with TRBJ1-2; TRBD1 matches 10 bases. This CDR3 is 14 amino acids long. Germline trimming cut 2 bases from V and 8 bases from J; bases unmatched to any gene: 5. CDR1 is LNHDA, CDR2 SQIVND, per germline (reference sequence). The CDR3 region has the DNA TGTGCCAGTAGTATACGACAGGGGGCAGGCGGCTACACCTTC. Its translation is CASSIRQGAGGYTF.

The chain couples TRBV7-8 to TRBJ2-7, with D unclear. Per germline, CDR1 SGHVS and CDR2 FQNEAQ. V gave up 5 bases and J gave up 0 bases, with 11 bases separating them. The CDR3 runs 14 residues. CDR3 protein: CASSPLAVSYEQYF. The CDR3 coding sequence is TGTGCCAGCAGCCCCCTCGCGGTCTCCTACGAGCAGTACTTC.

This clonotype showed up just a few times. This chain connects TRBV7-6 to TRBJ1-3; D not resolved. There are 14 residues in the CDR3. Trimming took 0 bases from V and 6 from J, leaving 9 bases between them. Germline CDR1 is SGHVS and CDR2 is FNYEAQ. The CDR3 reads CASSLAGSKNTIYF. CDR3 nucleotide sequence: TGTGCCAGCAGCTTAGCAGGGAGCAAAAACACCATATATTTT.

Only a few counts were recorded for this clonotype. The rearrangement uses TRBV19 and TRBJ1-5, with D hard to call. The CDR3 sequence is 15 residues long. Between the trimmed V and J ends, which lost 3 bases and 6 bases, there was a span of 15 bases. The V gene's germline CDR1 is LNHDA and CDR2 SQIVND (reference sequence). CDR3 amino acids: CASSMRREFGQPQHF. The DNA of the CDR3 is TGTGCCAGTAGTATGCGTCGGGAATTTGGTCAGCCCCAGCATTTT.

Here the CDR3 reads CASSHDFMSSYNSPLHF. The CDR3 DNA reads as TGTGCCAGCAGCCATGATTTCATGAGCTCCTATAATTCACCCCTCCACTTT. The gene calls are TRBV7-2 and TRBJ1-6; D call uncertain. Germline CDR1 SGHTA, CDR2 FQGNSA. The CDR3 extends over 17 amino acids. Trimming cost V 5 bases and J 0 bases, with 14 bases left between them.

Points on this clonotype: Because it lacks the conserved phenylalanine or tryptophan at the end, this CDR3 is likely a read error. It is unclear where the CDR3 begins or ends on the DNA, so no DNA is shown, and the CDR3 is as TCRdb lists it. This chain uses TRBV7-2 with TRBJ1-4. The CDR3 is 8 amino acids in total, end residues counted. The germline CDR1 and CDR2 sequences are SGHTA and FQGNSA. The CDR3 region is CASSLLGD.

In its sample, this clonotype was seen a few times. As DNA, the CDR3 is TGTGCCAGCAGCCCCGGCGAGGGACTAGACACCTACGAGCAGTACTTC. Its protein product is CASSPGEGLDTYEQYF. The V call is TRBV13, the J call TRBJ2-7, with TRBD2 matching 8 bases. V trimming: 5 bases; J trimming: 2 bases; junction bases outside the gene matches: 11. In germline, CDR1 is PRHDT, CDR2 FYEKMQ (reference sequence). The CDR3 has 16 amino acids.

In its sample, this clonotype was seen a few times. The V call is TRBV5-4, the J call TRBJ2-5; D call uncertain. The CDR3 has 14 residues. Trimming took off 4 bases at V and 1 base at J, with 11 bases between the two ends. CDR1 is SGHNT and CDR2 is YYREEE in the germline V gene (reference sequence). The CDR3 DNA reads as TGTGCCAGCAGCCAAAGGCAAGGCCAAGAGACCCAGTACTTC. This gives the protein CASSQRQGQETQYF.

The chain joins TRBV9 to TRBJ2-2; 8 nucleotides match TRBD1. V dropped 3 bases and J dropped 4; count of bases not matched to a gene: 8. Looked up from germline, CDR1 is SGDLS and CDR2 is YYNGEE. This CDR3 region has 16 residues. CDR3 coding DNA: TGTGCCAGCAGCGCCCCCGGACAGGGAGGCACCGGGGAGCTGTTTTTT. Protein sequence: CASSAPGQGGTGELFF.

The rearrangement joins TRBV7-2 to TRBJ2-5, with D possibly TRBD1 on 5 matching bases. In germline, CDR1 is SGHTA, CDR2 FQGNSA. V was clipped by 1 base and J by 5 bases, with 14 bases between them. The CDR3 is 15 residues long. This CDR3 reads CASSLVGRVDETQYF. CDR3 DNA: TGTGCCAGCAGCTTAGTAGGCAGGGTGGATGAGACCCAGTACTTC.

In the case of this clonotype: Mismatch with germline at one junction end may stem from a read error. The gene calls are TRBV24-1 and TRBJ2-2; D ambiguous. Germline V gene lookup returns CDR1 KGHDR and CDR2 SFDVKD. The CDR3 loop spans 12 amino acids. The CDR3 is CTTSEAPGELFF. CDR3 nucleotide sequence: TGTACCACCAGTGAAGCACCCGGGGAGCTGTTTTTT.

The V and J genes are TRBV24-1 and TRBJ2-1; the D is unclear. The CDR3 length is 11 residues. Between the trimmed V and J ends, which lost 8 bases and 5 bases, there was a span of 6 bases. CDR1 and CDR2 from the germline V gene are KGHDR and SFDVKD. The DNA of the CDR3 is TGTGCCACCACCCCCGACAATGAGCAGTTCTTC. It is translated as CATTPDNEQFF.

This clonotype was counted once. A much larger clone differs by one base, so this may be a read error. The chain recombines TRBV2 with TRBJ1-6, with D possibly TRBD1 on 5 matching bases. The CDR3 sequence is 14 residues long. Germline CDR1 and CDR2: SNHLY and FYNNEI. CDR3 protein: CASSPGTFNSLLHF. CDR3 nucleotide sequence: TGTGCCAGCAGTCCCGGGACCTTCAATTCACTCCTCCACTTT.

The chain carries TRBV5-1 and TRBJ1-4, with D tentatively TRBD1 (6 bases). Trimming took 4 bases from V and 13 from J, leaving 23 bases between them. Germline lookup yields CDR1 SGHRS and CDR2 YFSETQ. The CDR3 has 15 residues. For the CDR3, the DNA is TGCGCCAGCAGCGAGGAACAGGGCCCTCTAAGGAGACTGTTTTTT. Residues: CASSEEQGPLRRLFF.

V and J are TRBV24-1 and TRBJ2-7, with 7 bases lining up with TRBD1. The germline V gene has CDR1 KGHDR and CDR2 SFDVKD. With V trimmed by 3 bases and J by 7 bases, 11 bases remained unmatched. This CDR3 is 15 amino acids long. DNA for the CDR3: TGTGCCACCAGTGATCCGGGACAGACTAACAATGAGCAGTACTTC. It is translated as CATSDPGQTNNEQYF.

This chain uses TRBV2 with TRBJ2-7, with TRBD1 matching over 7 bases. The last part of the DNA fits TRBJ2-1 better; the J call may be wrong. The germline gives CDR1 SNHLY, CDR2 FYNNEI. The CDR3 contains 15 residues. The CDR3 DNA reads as TGTGCCAGCAGTGAATTAAGGGGGCCCAGCGATGAGCAGTTCTTC. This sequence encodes CASSELRGPSDEQFF.

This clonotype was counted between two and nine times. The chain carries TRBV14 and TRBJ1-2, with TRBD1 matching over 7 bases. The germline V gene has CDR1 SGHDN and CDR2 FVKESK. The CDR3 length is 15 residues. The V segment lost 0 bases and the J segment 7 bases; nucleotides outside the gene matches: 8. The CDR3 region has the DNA TGTGCCAGCAGCCAAGATAGAAGCAGGGGGATTGGCTACACCTTC. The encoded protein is CASSQDRSRGIGYTF.

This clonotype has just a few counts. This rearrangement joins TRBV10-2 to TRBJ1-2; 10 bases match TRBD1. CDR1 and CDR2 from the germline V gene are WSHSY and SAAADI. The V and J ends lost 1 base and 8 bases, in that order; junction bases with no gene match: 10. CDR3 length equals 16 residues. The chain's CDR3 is CASSELSGQGVEGYTF. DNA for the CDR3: TGCGCCAGCAGTGAGTTATCCGGACAGGGGGTTGAGGGCTACACCTTC.

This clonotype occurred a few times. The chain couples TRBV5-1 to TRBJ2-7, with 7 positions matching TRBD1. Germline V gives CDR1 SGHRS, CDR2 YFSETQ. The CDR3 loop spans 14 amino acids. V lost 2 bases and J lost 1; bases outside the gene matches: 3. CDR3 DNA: TGCGCCAGCAGCTTCGTCAGGGGGTCCTACGAGCAGTACTTC. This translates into CASSFVRGSYEQYF.

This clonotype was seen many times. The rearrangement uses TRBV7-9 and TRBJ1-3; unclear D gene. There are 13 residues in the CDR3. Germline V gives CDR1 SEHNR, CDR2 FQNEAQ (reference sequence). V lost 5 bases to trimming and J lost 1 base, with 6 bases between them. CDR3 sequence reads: CASSRASGNTIYF. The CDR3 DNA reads TGTGCCAGCAGCAGAGCGTCTGGAAACACCATATATTTT.

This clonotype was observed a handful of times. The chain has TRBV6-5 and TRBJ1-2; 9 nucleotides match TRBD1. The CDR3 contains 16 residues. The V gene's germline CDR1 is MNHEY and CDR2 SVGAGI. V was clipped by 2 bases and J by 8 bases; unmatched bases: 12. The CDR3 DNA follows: TGTGCCAGCAGTTACACGGCCTGGACAGGGGTGGAGGGCTACACCTTC. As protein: CASSYTAWTGVEGYTF.

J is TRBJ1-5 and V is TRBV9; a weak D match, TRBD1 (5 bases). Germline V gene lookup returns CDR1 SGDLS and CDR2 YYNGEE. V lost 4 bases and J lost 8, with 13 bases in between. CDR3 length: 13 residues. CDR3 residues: CASSLGVVEPQHF. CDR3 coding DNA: TGTGCCAGCAGCCTGGGGGTGGTAGAGCCCCAGCATTTT. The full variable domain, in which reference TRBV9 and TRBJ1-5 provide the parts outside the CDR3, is DSGVTQTPKHLITATGQRVTLRCSPRSGDLSVYWYQQSLDQGLQFLIQYYNGEERAKGNILERFSAQQFPDLHSELNLSSLELGDSALYFCASSLGVVEPQHFGDGTRLSIL.

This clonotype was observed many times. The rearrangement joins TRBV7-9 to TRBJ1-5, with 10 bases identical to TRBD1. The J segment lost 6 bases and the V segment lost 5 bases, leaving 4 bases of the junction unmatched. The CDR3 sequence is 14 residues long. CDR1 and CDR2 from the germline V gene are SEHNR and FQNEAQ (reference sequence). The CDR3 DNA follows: TGTGCCAGCAGCCAGGACAGGGGGTCTCAGCCCCAGCATTTT. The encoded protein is CASSQDRGSQPQHF.

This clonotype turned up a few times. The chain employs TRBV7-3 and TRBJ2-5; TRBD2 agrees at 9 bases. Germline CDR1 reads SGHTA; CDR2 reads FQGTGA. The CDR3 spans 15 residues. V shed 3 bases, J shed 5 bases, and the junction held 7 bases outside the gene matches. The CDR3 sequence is CASSFLPREGETQYF. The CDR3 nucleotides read TGTGCCAGCAGCTTCTTACCGCGGGAGGGGGAGACCCAGTACTTC.

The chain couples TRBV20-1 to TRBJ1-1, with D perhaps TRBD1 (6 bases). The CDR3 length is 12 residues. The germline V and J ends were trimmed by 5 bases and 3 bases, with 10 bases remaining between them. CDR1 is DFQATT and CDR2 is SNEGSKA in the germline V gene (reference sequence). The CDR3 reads CSALTGYTEAFF. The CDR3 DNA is TGCAGTGCTCTGACAGGCTACACTGAAGCTTTCTTT.